This TCR beta chain was documented in a study of cytomegalovirus exposure and HLA in healthy donors. Study observations and caveats: Per published reports, the classifier diagnosed cytomegalovirus status with high specificity and sensitivity. Investigators reported 150 to 200 TCR beta chains as tied to cytomegalovirus.

CDR1 SGDLS and CDR2 YYNGEE come from the germline V gene. The germline V and J ends were trimmed by 3 bases and 5 bases, with 9 bases remaining between them. CDR3 length: 12 amino acids. Profiling relied on immunoSEQ multiplex PCR, and the TCRdb table lists in-frame clones only, not all of them. The repertoire has 75,000 to 90,000 clones, 90% to 95% of them found once; the top ten carry more than 0.65%. Notes on this clone: Antigen specificity is unknown.

The donors formed part of the approximately 120-subject validation cohort, distinct from the approximately 670-subject first cohort. J is TRBJ2-7 and V is TRBV9; a possible D gene is TRBD1 (6 bases). The clonotype was recovered from a woman between 18 and 29 years old in good health and CMV-seronegative. Sequenced material: PBMCs. DNA for the CDR3: TGTGCCAGCAGCGGTGGACAGAACGAGCAGTACTTC. It is translated as CASSGGQNEQYF.